The rows below give T cell receptor beta chains drawn from one sample of a study of blood T cell repertoires in COVID-19. Clones were read by immunoSEQ multiplex PCR, and TCRdb kept only the in-frame ones, dropping some. The sample shows 200,000 or so clones, 65% to 85% of them seen only once. Sequenced: peripheral blood. All receptors come from an elderly woman with acute or convalescent COVID-19. Each CDR3 is given with its conserved first and last residue. D genes are given only for firm matches. Expanded clones get a size class; other rows say once, few or many, or leave the size out.

j_call v_call d_call clone_size cdr3_aa cdr3_nt
TRBJ1-2 TRBV14 NA once CASSQRSGAGYGYTF TGTGCCAGCAGCCAAAGGAGCGGGGCAGGATATGGCTACACCTTC
TRBJ2-3 TRBV6-2/TRBV6-3 TRBD1 NA CASSDLTGGHSTDTQYF TGTGCCAGCAGTGATCTGACAGGGGGCCATAGCACAGATACGCAGTATTTT
TRBJ1-6 TRBV6-5 NA NA CASSNPGLPNSPLHF TGTGCCAGCAGTAATCCGGGACTACCGAATTCACCCCTCCACTTT
TRBJ2-1 TRBV7-9 NA NA CASSIGGTHNEQFF TGTGCCAGCAGCATCGGTGGGACTCACAATGAGCAGTTCTTC
TRBJ1-6 TRBV18 TRBD1 NA CASSGQGDSPLHF TGTGCCAGCTCAGGACAGGGTGATTCACCCCTCCACTTT
TRBJ1-3 TRBV12-5 NA NA CASGSPGGPGNTIYF TGTGCTAGTGGTTCCCCCGGGGGGCCTGGAAACACCATATATTTT
TRBJ1-2 TRBV7-2 TRBD1 few CASSRTGGSGYTF TGTGCCAGCAGTCGAACAGGGGGAAGTGGCTACACCTTC
TRBJ1-1 TRBV4-2 NA once CASSQSWGSNTEAFF TGTGCCAGCAGCCAATCGTGGGGCTCCAACACTGAAGCTTTCTTT
TRBJ1-5 TRBV7-2 NA NA CASSEGSGNQPQHF TGTGCCAGCAGCGAAGGGAGTGGCAATCAGCCCCAGCATTTT
TRBJ2-7 TRBV21-1 NA NA CASSKGIDRARYEQYF TGTGCCAGCAGCAAAGGAATTGACAGGGCTCGGTACGAGCAGTACTTC
TRBJ2-5 TRBV28 NA few CASSPLRETQYF TGTGCCAGCAGTCCCCTGCGAGAGACCCAGTACTTC
TRBJ2-1 TRBV19 TRBD2 NA CASSVTSGRNEQFF TGTGCCAGTAGTGTGACTAGCGGGAGGAATGAGCAGTTCTTC
TRBJ2-1 TRBV14 TRBD2 once CASSQLGTSGYNEQFF TGTGCCAGCAGCCAACTTGGAACTAGCGGTTACAATGAGCAGTTCTTC
TRBJ1-2 TRBV6-5 NA NA CASSSTGPYGYTF TGTGCCAGTTCATCGACAGGCCCCTATGGCTACACCTTC
TRBJ2-7 TRBV28 TRBD1 NA CASSLLGGTGPPPYF TGTGCCAGCAGCTTACTTGGGGGGACAGGGCCCCCGCCGTACTTC
TRBJ1-2 TRBV7-2 NA once CASSFQTDYGYTF TGTGCCAGCAGCTTCCAGACAGACTATGGCTACACCTTC